This T cell receptor (beta chain) was sequenced during a study of sequential checkpoint blockade in melanoma. Study summary: After both sequences, patients received maintenance nivolumab.

This clone appeared a few times. This CDR3 is built from 13 residues. The V gene end was trimmed by 7 bases and the J gene end by 3 bases; junction bases not matched to a gene: 3. The repertoire was sequenced with immunoSEQ multiplex PCR; TCRdb's copy has only in-frame clones and lacks some. Of fewer than 5,500 clones listed, under 20% are singletons. Treatment defined: randomized to nivolumab then ipilimumab (arm A) or the reverse (arm B). DNA-damaging chemotherapy had not been given to any patient beforehand. The receptor was isolated from a human donor with melanoma. This chain connects TRBV23-1 to TRBJ2-7, with TRBD2 matching 10 bases. TRBV23-1 is classed as an ORF, of uncertain function. The starting material was tumor tissue (inferred from file names), obtained from a patient given nivolumab and ipilimumab in sequence. The CDR3 here is CASTSGGFYEQYF. CDR3 nucleotide sequence: TGCGCCAGCACTAGCGGGGGCTTCTACGAGCAGTACTTC.